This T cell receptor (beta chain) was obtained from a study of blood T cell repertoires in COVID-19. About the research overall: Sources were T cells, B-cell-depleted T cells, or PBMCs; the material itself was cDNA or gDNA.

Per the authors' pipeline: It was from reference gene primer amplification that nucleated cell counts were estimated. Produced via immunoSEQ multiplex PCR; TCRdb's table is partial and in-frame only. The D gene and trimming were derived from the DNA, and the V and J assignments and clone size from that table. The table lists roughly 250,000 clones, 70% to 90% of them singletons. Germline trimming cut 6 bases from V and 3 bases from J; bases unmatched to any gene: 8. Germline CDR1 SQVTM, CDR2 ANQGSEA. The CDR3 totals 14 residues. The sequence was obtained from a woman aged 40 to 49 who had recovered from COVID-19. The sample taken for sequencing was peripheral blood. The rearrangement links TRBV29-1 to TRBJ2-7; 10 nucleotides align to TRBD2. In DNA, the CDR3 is TGCAGCGTCCCGAGCGGGAGGGCCCACTACGAGCAGTACTTC. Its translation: CSVPSGRAHYEQYF.